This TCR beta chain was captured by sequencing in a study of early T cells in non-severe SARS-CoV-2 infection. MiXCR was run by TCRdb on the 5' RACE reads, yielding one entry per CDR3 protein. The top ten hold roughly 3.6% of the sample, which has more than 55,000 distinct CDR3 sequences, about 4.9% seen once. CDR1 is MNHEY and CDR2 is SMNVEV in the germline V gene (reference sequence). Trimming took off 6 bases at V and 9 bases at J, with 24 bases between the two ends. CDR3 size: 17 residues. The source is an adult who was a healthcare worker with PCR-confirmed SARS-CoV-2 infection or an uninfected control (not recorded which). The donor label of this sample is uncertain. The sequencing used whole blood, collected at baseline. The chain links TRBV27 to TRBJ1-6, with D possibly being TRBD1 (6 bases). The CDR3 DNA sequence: TGTGCCAGCAGAAAAATGCTACAGGGCGTCGTGAGTTCACCCCTCCACTTT. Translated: CASRKMLQGVVSSPLHF.